This paragraph reports one TCR beta chain. These data originate in a study of shared clonotypes between healthy human individuals. Germline V gene data show CDR1 as SGHTA and CDR2 as FQGNSA. This CDR3 is built from 13 residues. Trimming took off 7 bases at V and 3 bases at J, with 13 bases between the two ends. Unsorted PBMC replicate PCRs used around 320 ng DNA, tens of thousands of T cell genomes. Sequencing used immunoSEQ multiplex PCR; TCRdb keeps in-frame clones, though not all of them. The sample records 450,000 to 500,000 clones, around 80% being singletons. This clonotype was obtained from a middle-aged woman in good health. Some clones in this sample may be carry-over from other donors' samples. This chain connects TRBV7-2 to TRBJ2-7, with a possible D match to TRBD1 (6 bases). The specimen was PBMCs. As DNA, the CDR3 is TGTGCCAGCACCGTAGGGGGTCTCTACGAGCAGTACTTC. Translation gives CASTVGGLYEQYF.